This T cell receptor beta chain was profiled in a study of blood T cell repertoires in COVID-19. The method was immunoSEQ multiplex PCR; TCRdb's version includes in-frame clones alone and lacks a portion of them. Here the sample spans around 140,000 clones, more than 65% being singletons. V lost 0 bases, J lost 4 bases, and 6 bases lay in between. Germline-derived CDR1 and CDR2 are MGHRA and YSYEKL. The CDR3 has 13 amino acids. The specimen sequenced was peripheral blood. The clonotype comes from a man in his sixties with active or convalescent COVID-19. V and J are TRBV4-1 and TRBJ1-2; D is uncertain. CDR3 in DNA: TGCGCCAGCAGCCAAGAGGGAGGCTATGGCTACACCTTC. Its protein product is CASSQEGGYGYTF.